This TCR beta chain is drawn from a study of T cell responses to AZD1222 COVID-19 vaccine. General study results and limits: Scientists sampled the repertoires only once the peak T cell response had passed.

Trimming took 3 bases from V and 5 from J, leaving 5 bases between them. Germline-derived CDR1 and CDR2 are WSHSY and SAAADI. The CDR3 sequence is 12 residues long. Clones were read by immunoSEQ multiplex PCR, and TCRdb kept only the in-frame ones, dropping some. In the table there are some 99,000 clones, around 90% of which are singletons. In regard to this clone: The antigen remains undetermined.

Sample: peripheral blood, taken on day 0 of AZD1222 vaccination. The sequence was collected from an adult in good health. The gene calls are TRBV10-2 and TRBJ2-1; D remains ambiguous. The CDR3 protein is CASSDWDNEQFF. As DNA, the CDR3 is TGCGCCAGCAGTGATTGGGACAATGAGCAGTTCTTC.